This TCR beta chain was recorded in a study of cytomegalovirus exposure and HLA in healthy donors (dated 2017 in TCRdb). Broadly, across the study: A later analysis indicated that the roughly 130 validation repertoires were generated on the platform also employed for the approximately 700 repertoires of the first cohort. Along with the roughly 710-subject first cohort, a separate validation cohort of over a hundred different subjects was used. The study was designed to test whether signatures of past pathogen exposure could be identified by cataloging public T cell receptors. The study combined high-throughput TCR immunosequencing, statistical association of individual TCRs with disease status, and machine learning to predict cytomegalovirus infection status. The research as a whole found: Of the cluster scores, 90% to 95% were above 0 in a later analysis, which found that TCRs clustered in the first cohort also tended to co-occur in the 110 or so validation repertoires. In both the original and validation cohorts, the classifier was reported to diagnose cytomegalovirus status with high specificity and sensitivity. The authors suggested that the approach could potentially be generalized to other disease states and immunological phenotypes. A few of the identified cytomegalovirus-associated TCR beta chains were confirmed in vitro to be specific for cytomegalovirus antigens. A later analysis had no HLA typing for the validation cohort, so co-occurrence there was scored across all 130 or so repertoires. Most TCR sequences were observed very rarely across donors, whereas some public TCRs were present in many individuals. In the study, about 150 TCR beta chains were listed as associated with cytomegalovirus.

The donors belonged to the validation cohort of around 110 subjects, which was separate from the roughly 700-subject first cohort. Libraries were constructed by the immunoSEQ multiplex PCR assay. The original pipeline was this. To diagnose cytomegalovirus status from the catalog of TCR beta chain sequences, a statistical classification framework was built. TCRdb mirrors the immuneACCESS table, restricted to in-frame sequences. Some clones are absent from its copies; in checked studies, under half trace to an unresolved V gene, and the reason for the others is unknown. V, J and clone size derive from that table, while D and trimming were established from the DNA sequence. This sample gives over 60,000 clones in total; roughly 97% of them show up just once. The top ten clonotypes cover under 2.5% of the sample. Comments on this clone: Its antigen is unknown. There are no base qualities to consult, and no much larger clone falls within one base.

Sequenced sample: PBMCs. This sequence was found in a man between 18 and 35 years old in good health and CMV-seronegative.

In nucleotide form, the sequence is TGCAGCGTTGAACCCGGACAGTTTGAAGCTTTCTTT. This gives the protein CSVEPGQFEAFF. The chain couples TRBV29-1 to TRBJ1-1; 6 matching bases give a weak D call of TRBD1. CDR1 is given as SQVTM and CDR2 as ANQGSEA, both from the germline V gene. CDR3 length: 12 amino acids, cysteine to phenylalanine. Only the CDR3 DNA is retained, 36 bases long and in frame from the first base. V gives up 2 bases and J gives up 7 bases, and the segment between their germline ends measures 11 bases.